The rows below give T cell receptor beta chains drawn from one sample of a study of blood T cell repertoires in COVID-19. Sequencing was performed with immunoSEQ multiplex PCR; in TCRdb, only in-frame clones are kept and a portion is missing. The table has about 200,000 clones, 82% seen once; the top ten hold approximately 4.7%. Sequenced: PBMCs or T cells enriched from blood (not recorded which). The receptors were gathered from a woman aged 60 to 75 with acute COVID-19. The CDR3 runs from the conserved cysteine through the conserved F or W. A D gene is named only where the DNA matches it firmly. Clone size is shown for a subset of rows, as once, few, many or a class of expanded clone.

cdr3_aa: CASRVPGNYGYTF; cdr3_nt: TGTGCCAGCCGGGTCCCCGGTAACTATGGCTACACCTTC; d_call: .; v_call: TRBV28; j_call: TRBJ1-2; clone_size: .
cdr3_aa: CSASPAEDSNQPQHF; cdr3_nt: TGCAGTGCTAGTCCGGCGGAAGATAGCAATCAGCCCCAGCATTTT; d_call: .; v_call: TRBV20-1; j_call: TRBJ1-5; clone_size: .
cdr3_aa: CASSFRQGNSPLHF; cdr3_nt: TGTGCCAGCAGTTTCCGACAGGGGAATTCACCCCTCCACTTT; d_call: TRBD1; v_call: TRBV27; j_call: TRBJ1-6; clone_size: .
cdr3_aa: CASSLGGSQETQYF; cdr3_nt: TGTGCCAGCAGCTTAGGGGGCAGCCAAGAGACCCAGTACTTC; d_call: .; v_call: TRBV7-9; j_call: TRBJ2-5; clone_size: .
cdr3_aa: CASSPRGVPYEQYF; cdr3_nt: TGTGCCAGTAGTCCCCGGGGGGTCCCCTACGAGCAGTACTTC; d_call: TRBD2; v_call: TRBV19; j_call: TRBJ2-7; clone_size: once
cdr3_aa: CASSQLTSGPYEQYF; cdr3_nt: TGTGCCAGCAGCCAATTGACTAGCGGGCCCTACGAGCAGTACTTC; d_call: TRBD2; v_call: TRBV3-1/TRBV3-2; j_call: TRBJ2-7; clone_size: .
cdr3_aa: CSVPQGYGTDTQYF; cdr3_nt: TGCAGCGTTCCACAGGGGTATGGCACAGATACGCAGTATTTT; d_call: TRBD1; v_call: TRBV29-1; j_call: TRBJ2-3; clone_size: few
cdr3_aa: CSVDSGGSTDTQYF; cdr3_nt: TGCAGCGTCGATAGCGGGGGGTCCACAGATACGCAGTATTTT; d_call: TRBD2; v_call: TRBV29-1; j_call: TRBJ2-3; clone_size: .
cdr3_aa: CASSGGREETQYF; cdr3_nt: TGCGCCAGCAGTGGTGGCAGGGAAGAGACCCAGTACTTC; d_call: .; v_call: TRBV10-1; j_call: TRBJ2-5; clone_size: .
cdr3_aa: CSSHSTDTQYF; cdr3_nt: TGCTCCAGTCATAGCACAGATACGCAGTATTTT; d_call: .; v_call: TRBV20-1; j_call: TRBJ2-3; clone_size: .
cdr3_aa: CASSAAGTSEDTQYF; cdr3_nt: TGTGCCAGCAGCGCTGCCGGGACTAGCGAAGATACGCAGTATTTT; d_call: TRBD2; v_call: TRBV5-4; j_call: TRBJ2-3; clone_size: .
cdr3_aa: CASSQGRTGNYGYTF; cdr3_nt: TGCGCCAGCAGCCAAGGGCGGACAGGGAACTATGGCTACACCTTC; d_call: TRBD1; v_call: TRBV4-1; j_call: TRBJ1-2; clone_size: .
cdr3_aa: CASSAGTALERYF; cdr3_nt: TGTGCCAGTAGCGCCGGGACAGCACTCGAACGGTACTTC; d_call: TRBD1; v_call: TRBV19; j_call: TRBJ2-7; clone_size: .
cdr3_aa: CASSLEALGEKLFF; cdr3_nt: TGTGCCAGCAGCTTAGAGGCCCTCGGGGAAAAACTGTTTTTT; d_call: .; v_call: TRBV7-9; j_call: TRBJ1-4; clone_size: .
cdr3_aa: CASSSTGVQETQYF; cdr3_nt: TGTGCCAGCAGCTCCACAGGGGTACAAGAGACCCAGTACTTC; d_call: TRBD1; v_call: TRBV7-2; j_call: TRBJ2-5; clone_size: .
cdr3_aa: CASSQATSGGNTIYF; cdr3_nt: TGCGCCAGCAGCCAGGCCACCTCGGGAGGAAACACCATATATTTT; d_call: .; v_call: TRBV4-3; j_call: TRBJ1-3; clone_size: .
cdr3_aa: CASSLDRMGYYGYTF; cdr3_nt: TGTGCCAGCAGCTTGGACAGGATGGGATACTATGGCTACACCTTC; d_call: TRBD1; v_call: TRBV6-5; j_call: TRBJ1-2; clone_size: .
cdr3_aa: CASSSTGQATEAFF; cdr3_nt: TGCGCCAGCAGCTCCACTGGACAGGCCACTGAAGCTTTCTTT; d_call: TRBD1; v_call: TRBV5-1; j_call: TRBJ1-1; clone_size: .
cdr3_aa: CASSLDGGDGNEQFF; cdr3_nt: TGCGCCAGCAGCTTGGATGGGGGCGACGGAAATGAGCAGTTCTTC; d_call: .; v_call: TRBV5-1; j_call: TRBJ2-1; clone_size: .
cdr3_aa: CASRVGTGNQPQHF; cdr3_nt: TGTGCCAGCAGGGTCGGGACAGGGAACCAGCCCCAGCATTTT; d_call: TRBD1; v_call: TRBV28; j_call: TRBJ1-5; clone_size: .
cdr3_aa: CASSPTGQGLGEQFF; cdr3_nt: TGTGCCAGCAGTCCCACGGGACAGGGGCTAGGGGAGCAGTTCTTC; d_call: TRBD1; v_call: TRBV28; j_call: TRBJ2-1; clone_size: .
cdr3_aa: CASKPGGRFGYTF; cdr3_nt: TGTGCCAGTAAGCCAGGGGGCCGGTTTGGCTACACCTTC; d_call: TRBD1; v_call: TRBV19; j_call: TRBJ1-2; clone_size: .